The next 14 T cell receptor beta chains were all read from a single sample in a study of cytomegalovirus exposure and HLA in healthy donors. Primers for the PCR totalled 60 Vbeta and 13 Jbeta. TCRdb keeps only in-frame clones here, not all; method: immunoSEQ multiplex PCR. Among some 180,000 clones listed, just under 80% were seen once. Sequencing used PBMCs. Every receptor here comes from a female donor in good health and CMV-seronegative.

A few counts support this clone. The V gene is TRBV29-1, the J gene TRBJ1-5; 9 nucleotides match TRBD1. The CDR3 loop spans 13 amino acids. CDR1 is SQVTM and CDR2 is ANQGSEA in the germline V gene. V shed 4 bases, J shed 7 bases, and the junction held 5 bases outside the gene matches. The CDR3 loop reads CSVGQGGNQPQHF. CDR3 sequence (DNA): TGCAGCGTTGGACAGGGGGGGAACCAGCCCCAGCATTTT.

The J gene is TRBJ2-2, the V gene TRBV19; no firm D call. The CDR3 runs to 13 residues. Germline loops: CDR1 LNHDA, CDR2 SQIVND (reference sequence). V gave up 10 bases and J gave up 4 bases, with 13 bases separating them. CDR3 nucleotide sequence: TGTGCCACCAGATTACGCGGCACCGGGGAGCTGTTTTTT. This encodes CATRLRGTGELFF.

CDR3 sequence reads: CASSPTGDPETQYF. In nucleotides, the CDR3 is TGTGCCAGCTCACCAACAGGGGATCCAGAGACCCAGTACTTC. V gene TRBV18 combines with J gene TRBJ2-5, with TRBD1 matching 7 bases. CDR3 length: 14 residues. Germline values: CDR1 KGHSH, CDR2 LQKENI. Trimming cost V 2 bases and J 4 bases; bases outside gene matches: 4. The entire variable domain, with the rest obtained from reference TRBV18 and TRBJ2-5, is as follows: NAGVMQNPRHLVRRRGQEARLRCSPMKGHSHVYWYRQLPEEGLKFMVYLQKENIIDESGMPKERFSAEFPKEGPSILRIQQVVRGDSAAYFCASSPTGDPETQYFGPGTRLLVL.

The chain couples TRBV27 to TRBJ2-7, with a weak D call TRBD1 (5 bases). V was shortened by 5 bases and J by 3 bases, with 8 bases between the two germline ends. The CDR3 has 12 amino acids. Germline-derived CDR1 and CDR2 are MNHEY and SMNVEV (reference sequence). CDR3: CASSQTGYEQYF. CDR3 in DNA: TGTGCCAGCAGTCAAACAGGCTACGAGCAGTACTTC.

This clone was recorded a few times. V gene TRBV7-2 combines with J gene TRBJ2-7, with 9 bases identical to TRBD1. The germline gives CDR1 SGHTA, CDR2 FQGNSA. The CDR3 covers 14 residues. The V and J ends lost 4 bases and 3 bases, in that order; junction bases with no gene match: 4. In nucleotides, the CDR3 is TGTGCCAGCAGCTCCCGACAGGGGGGCTACGAGCAGTACTTC. It is translated as CASSSRQGGYEQYF.

The chain employs TRBV14 and TRBJ1-1; D is ambiguous. This CDR3 comprises 16 residues. Germline V gene lookup returns CDR1 SGHDN and CDR2 FVKESK. Trimming removed 4 bases at V and 5 bases at J, with 20 bases between. This CDR3 reads CASSLYRIPSGTEAFF. The DNA for the CDR3 is TGTGCCAGCAGCCTGTACCGAATACCCTCGGGGACTGAAGCTTTCTTT. Combining the CDR3 with reference TRBV14 and TRBJ1-1 gives the whole variable domain EAGVTQFPSHSVIEKGQTVTLRCDPISGHDNLYWYRRVMGKEIKFLLHFVKESKQDESGMPNNRFLAERTGGTYSTLKVQPAELEDSGVYFCASSLYRIPSGTEAFFGQGTRLTVV.

Only one count was recorded for this clone. V is TRBV6-1 and J is TRBJ1-5; TRBD1 matches 7 bases. V was pared by 4 bases and J by 1 base, with 7 bases of the junction left unmatched. The CDR3 has 16 amino acids. Germline V CDR1 and CDR2: MNHNS, SASEGT. CDR3 DNA sequence: TGTGCCAGCAGTGCAGGACAGGTGGGGAGCAATCAGCCCCAGCATTTT. It specifies CASSAGQVGSNQPQHF.

This clone was counted a single time. This rearrangement joins TRBV5-1 to TRBJ1-1; 8 nucleotides align to TRBD1. Trimming removed 7 bases from V and 1 base from J; junction bases left unmatched: 12. The CDR3 runs to 16 residues. Germline V gives CDR1 SGHRS, CDR2 YFSETQ. Here the CDR3 DNA reads TGCGCCAGCCGGACGATGACAGGGGACACGAACACTGAAGCTTTCTTT. The encoded protein is CASRTMTGDTNTEAFF.

DNA of the CDR3: TGTGCCAGCAGAAGACTCGTACAAGAGACCCAGTACTTC. Its translation is CASRRLVQETQYF. This chain links TRBV2 with TRBJ2-5; D unresolved. The germline gives CDR1 SNHLY, CDR2 FYNNEI. Deletions cut 6 bases from V and 2 bases from J, with 10 bases between. This CDR3 region has 13 residues.

This chain connects TRBV2 to TRBJ1-4; 7 positions agree with TRBD1. V shed 0 bases, J shed 14 bases, and the junction held 12 bases outside the gene matches. The CDR3 has 15 residues. CDR1 is SNHLY and CDR2 is FYNNEI in the germline V gene. The chain's CDR3 is CASSEARTGAWALFF. The CDR3 DNA is TGTGCCAGCAGTGAAGCGCGTACAGGGGCTTGGGCCCTGTTTTTT.

The chain employs TRBV9 and TRBJ2-1; 12 bases match TRBD2. The V gene end was trimmed by 3 bases and the J gene end by 9 bases; junction bases not matched to a gene: 13. CDR1 and CDR2 from the germline V gene are SGDLS and YYNGEE. There are 17 residues in the CDR3. The CDR3 is CASSGWASGGARGEQFF. The CDR3 nucleotides are TGTGCCAGCAGCGGATGGGCTAGCGGGGGGGCAAGGGGTGAGCAGTTCTTC.

The gene calls are TRBV7-9 and TRBJ2-7; 7 bases align to TRBD2. Germline V lookup: CDR1 SEHNR, CDR2 FQNEAQ (reference sequence). V dropped 5 bases and J dropped 1; count of bases not matched to a gene: 11. This CDR3 is built from 16 residues. The CDR3 is CASSGRREGRSYEQYF. CDR3 nucleotides: TGTGCCAGCAGCGGACGTAGGGAGGGACGGTCCTACGAGCAGTACTTC.

This clone has only a few counts. CDR3 nucleotides: TGTGCCAGCCTGACACTAGCTCAAGAGACCCAGTACTTC. Translated: CASLTLAQETQYF. This chain joins TRBV7-2 and TRBJ2-5, with D perhaps TRBD2 (6 bases). Germline V lookup: CDR1 SGHTA, CDR2 FQGNSA. The CDR3 extends over 13 amino acids. Trimming shortened V by 8 bases and J by 2 bases, and 12 bases separated the two germline ends.

With regard to this clone: One junction end disagrees with the germline gene, perhaps due to a read error. The chain recombines TRBV7-9 with TRBJ1-2; TRBD1 might be the D (5 bases). Germline V gene lookup returns CDR1 SEHNR and CDR2 FQNEAQ (reference sequence). This CDR3 contains 15 residues. CDR3 sequence (DNA): TGTTCCAGCAGCTTAGCGACGTCAGGGCCCGGGGGCTACACCTTC. It specifies CSSSLATSGPGGYTF.